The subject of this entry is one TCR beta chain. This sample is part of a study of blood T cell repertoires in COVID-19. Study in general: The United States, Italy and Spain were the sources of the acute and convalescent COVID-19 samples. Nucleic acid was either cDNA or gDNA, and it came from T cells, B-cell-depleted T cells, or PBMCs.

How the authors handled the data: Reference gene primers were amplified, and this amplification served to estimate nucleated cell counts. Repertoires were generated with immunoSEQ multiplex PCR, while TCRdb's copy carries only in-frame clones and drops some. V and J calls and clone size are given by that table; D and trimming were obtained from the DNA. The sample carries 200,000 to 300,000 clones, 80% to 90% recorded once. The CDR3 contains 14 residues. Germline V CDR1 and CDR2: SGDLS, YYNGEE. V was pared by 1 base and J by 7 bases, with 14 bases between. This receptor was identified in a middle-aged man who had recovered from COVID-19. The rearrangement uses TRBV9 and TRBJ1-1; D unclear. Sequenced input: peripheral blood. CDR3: CASSVSQAFGEAFF. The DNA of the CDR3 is TGTGCCAGCAGCGTATCCCAGGCGTTCGGTGAAGCTTTCTTT.